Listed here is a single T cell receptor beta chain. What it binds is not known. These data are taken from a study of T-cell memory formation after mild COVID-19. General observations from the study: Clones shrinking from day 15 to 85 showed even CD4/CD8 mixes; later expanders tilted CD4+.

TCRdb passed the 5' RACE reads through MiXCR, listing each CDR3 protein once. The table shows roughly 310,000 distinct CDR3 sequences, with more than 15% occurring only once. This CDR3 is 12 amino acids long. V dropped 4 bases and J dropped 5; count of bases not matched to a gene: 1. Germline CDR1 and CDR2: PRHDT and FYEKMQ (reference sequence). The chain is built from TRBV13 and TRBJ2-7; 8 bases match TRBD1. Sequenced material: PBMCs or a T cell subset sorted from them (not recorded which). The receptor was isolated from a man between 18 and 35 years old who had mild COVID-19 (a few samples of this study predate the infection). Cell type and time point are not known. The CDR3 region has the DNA TGTGCCAGCAGCTGGACAGGGAACGAGCAGTACGTC. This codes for CASSWTGNEQYV.